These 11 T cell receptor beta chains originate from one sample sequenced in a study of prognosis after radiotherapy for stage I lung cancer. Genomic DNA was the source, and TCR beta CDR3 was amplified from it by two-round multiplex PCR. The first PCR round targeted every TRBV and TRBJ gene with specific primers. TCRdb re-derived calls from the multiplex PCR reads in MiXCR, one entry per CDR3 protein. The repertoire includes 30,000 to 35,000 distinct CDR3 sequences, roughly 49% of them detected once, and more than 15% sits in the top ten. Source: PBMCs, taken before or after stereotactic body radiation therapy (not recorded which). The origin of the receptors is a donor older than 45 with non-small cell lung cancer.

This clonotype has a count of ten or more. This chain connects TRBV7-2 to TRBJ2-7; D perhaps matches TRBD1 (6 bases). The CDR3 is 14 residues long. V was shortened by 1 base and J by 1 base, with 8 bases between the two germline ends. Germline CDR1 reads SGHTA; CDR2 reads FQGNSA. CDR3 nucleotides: TGTGCCAGCAGCTTAGAGGGACAATCCTACGAGCAGTACTTC. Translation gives CASSLEGQSYEQYF.

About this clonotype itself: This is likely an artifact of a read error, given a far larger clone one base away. CDR3 in amino acids: CASRLYANYGYTF. CDR3 nucleotides: TGTGCCAGCAGACTGTACGCCAACTATGGCTACACCTTC. V is TRBV6-2 or TRBV6-3 and J is TRBJ1-2; D is undetermined. Germline-derived CDR1 and CDR2 are MNHEY and SVGEGT. Trimming removed 6 bases from V and 2 bases from J, with 10 bases in between. CDR3 size: 13 residues.

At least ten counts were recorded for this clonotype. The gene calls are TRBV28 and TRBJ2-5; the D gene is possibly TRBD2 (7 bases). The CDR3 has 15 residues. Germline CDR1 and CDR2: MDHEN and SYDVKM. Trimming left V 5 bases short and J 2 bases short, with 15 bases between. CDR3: CASSGGGGTQETQYF. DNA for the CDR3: TGTGCCAGCAGTGGGGGGGGTGGGACACAAGAGACCCAGTACTTC.

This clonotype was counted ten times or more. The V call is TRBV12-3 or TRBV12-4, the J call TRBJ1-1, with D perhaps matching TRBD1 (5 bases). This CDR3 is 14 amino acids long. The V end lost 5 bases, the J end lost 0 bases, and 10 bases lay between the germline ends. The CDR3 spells CASSHWGLNTEAFF. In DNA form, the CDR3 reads TGTGCCAGCAGTCACTGGGGGTTGAACACTGAAGCTTTCTTT.

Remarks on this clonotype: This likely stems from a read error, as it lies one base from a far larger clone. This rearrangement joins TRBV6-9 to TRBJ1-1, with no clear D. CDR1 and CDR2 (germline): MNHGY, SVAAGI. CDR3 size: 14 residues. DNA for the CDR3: TGTTCCAGCCAGTCGGGTCGGTGGGCCACTGAAGCTTTCTTT. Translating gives CSSQSGRWATEAFF.

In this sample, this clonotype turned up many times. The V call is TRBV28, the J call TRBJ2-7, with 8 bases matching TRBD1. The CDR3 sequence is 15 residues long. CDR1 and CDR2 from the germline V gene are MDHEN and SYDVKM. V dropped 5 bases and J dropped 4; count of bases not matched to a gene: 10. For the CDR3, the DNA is TGTGCCAGCAGTCCCCCAACAGGGGGTGGTTACGAGCAGTACTTC. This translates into CASSPPTGGGYEQYF. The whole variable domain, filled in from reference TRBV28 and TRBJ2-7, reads DVKVTQSSRYLVKRTGEKVFLECVQDMDHENMFWYRQDPGLGLRLIYFSYDVKMKEKGDIPEGYSVSREKKERFSLILESASTNQTSMYLCASSPPTGGGYEQYFGPGTRLTVT.

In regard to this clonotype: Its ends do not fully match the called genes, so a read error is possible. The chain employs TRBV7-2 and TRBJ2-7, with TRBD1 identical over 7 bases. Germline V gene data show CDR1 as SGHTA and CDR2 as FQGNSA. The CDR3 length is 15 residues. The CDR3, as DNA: TGTGCCATCAGCACCCAGACAGGGTCGACCTACGAGCAGTACTTC. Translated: CAISTQTGSTYEQYF.

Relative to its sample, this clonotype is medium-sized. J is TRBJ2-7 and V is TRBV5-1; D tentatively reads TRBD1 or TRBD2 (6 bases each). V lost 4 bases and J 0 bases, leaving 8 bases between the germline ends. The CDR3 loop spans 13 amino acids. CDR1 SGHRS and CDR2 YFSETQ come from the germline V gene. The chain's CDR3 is CASSPGASYEQYF. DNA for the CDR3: TGCGCCAGCAGCCCGGGGGCCTCCTACGAGCAGTACTTC.

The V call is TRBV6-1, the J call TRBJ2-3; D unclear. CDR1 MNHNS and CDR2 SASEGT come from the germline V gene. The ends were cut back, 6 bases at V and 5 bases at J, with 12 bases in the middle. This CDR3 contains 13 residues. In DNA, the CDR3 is TGTGCCAGCAGAGGGTTTCGTTTAGATACGCAGTATTTT. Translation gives CASRGFRLDTQYF.

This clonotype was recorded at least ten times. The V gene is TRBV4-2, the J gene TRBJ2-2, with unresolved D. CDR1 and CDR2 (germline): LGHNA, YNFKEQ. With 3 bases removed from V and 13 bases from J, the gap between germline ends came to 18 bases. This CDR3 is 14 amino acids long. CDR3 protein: CASSQRTQNMGLFF. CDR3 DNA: TGTGCCAGCAGCCAGAGAACCCAGAATATGGGGCTGTTTTTT.

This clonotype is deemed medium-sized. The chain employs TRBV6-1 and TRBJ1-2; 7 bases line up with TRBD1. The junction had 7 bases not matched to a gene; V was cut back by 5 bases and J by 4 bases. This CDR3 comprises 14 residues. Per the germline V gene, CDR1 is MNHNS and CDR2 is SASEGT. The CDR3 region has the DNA TGTGCCAGCAGTACACGGACAGGCGTCTATGGCTACACCTTC. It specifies CASSTRTGVYGYTF.